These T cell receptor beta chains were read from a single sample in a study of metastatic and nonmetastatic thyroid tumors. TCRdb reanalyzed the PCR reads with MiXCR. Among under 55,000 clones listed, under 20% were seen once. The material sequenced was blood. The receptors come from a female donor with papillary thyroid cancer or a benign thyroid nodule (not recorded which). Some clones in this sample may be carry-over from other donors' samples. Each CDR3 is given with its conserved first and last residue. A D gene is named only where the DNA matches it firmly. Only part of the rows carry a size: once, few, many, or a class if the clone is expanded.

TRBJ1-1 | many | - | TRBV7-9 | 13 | CASRPRENTEAFF | TGTGCCAGCAGGCCCCGGGAGAACACTGAAGCTTTCTTT
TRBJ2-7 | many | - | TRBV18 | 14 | CASSPRLESYEQYF | TGTGCCAGCTCACCACGGCTAGAGTCCTACGAGCAGTACTTC
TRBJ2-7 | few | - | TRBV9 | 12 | CASGGLGYEQYF | TGTGCCAGCGGGGGACTCGGCTACGAGCAGTACTTC
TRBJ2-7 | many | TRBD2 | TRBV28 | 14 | CASRPSGSWAEQYF | TGTGCCAGCAGACCTAGCGGGAGCTGGGCCGAGCAGTACTTC
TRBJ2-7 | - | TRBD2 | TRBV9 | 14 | CASSATSGSHEQYF | TGTGCCAGCAGCGCTACTAGCGGGAGTCACGAGCAGTACTTC
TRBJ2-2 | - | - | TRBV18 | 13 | CASSPREAGELFF | TGTGCCAGCTCACCAAGGGAAGCCGGGGAGCTGTTTTTT
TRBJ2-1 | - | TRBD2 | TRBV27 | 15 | CASTLLTSGLDEQFF | TGTGCCAGCACTTTACTGACTAGCGGGCTCGATGAGCAGTTCTTC
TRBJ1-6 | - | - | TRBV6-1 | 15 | CASLVQGPIVSPLHF | TGTGCCAGCCTCGTACAGGGTCCTATAGTTTCACCCCTCCACTTT
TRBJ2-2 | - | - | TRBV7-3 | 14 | CASSLSRNTGELFF | TGTGCCAGCAGCTTAAGTCGGAACACCGGGGAGCTGTTTTTT
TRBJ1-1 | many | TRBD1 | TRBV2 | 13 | CASSESDRKRAFF | TGTGCCAGCAGTGAATCGGACAGGAAACGAGCTTTCTTT
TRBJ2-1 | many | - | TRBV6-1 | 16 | CASNPRRGRRGNEQFF | TGTGCCAGCAACCCACGTCGCGGGAGAAGGGGGAATGAGCAGTTCTTC
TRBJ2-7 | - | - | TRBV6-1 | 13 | CANSESRQYEQYF | TGTGCCAACAGTGAATCGAGACAGTACGAGCAGTACTTC
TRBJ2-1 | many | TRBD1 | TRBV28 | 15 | CASVGTGAFYNEQFF | TGTGCCAGCGTCGGGACAGGGGCTTTCTACAATGAGCAGTTCTTC
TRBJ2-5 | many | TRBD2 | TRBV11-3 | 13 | CASSFSGRETQYF | TGTGCCAGCAGCTTTAGCGGGAGGGAGACCCAGTACTTC
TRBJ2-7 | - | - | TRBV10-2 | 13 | CASSPRFSSEQYF | TGCGCCAGCAGCCCCCGGTTCAGTAGCGAGCAGTACTTC
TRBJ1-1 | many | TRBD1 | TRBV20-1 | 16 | CSASLDRGPIRTEAFF | TGCAGTGCTAGCCTGGACAGGGGGCCTATTAGGACTGAAGCTTTCTTT
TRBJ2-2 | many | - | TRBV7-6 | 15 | CASSPLTANTGELFF | TGTGCCAGCAGCCCCCTCACGGCGAACACCGGGGAGCTGTTTTTT
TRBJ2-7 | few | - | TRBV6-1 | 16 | CASSEWERTAPYEQYF | TGTGCCAGCAGTGAATGGGAGAGGACTGCCCCCTACGAGCAGTACTTC
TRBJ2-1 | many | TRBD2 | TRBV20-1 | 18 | CSAWGGLAGEVSYNEQFF | TGCAGTGCTTGGGGAGGGCTAGCGGGAGAGGTCTCCTACAATGAGCAGTTCTTC
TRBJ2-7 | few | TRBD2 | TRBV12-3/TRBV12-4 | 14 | CASGEAGGGYEQYF | TGTGCCAGCGGAGAAGCGGGAGGGGGTTACGAGCAGTACTTC
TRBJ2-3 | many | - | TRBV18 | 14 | CASSPIPGTDTQYF | TGTGCCAGCTCACCTATTCCTGGCACAGATACGCAGTATTTT
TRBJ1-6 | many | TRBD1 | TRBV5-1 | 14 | CASSFGQGGSPLHF | TGCGCCAGCAGTTTTGGACAGGGTGGTTCACCCCTCCACTTT
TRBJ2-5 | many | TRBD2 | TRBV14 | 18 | CASSQDKTGGGRWETQYF | TGTGCCAGCAGCCAAGATAAGACCGGCGGGGGGCGATGGGAGACCCAGTACTTC
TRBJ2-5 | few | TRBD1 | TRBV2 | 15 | CASSALTGDLQTQYF | TGTGCCAGCAGCGCTTTGACAGGGGACTTACAGACCCAGTACTTC
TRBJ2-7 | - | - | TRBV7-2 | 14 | CASSLGTISYEQYF | TGCGCCAGCAGCTTAGGCACGATCTCCTACGAGCAGTACTTC
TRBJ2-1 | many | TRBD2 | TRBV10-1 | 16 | CASSEIIAGSNGEQFF | TGCGCCAGCAGTGAGATTATAGCGGGGTCCAATGGTGAGCAGTTCTTC
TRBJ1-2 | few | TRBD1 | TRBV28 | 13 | CANNRDSKYGYTF | TGTGCCAACAACCGGGACAGCAAATATGGCTACACCTTC
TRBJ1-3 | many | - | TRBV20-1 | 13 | CSASRPAGNTIYF | TGCAGTGCTAGTAGGCCAGCTGGAAACACCATATATTTT
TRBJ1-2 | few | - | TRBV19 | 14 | CASSIGGPNYGHTF | TGTGCCAGTAGTATAGGGGGGCCGAACTATGGCCACACCTTC
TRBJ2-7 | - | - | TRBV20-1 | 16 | CSARDPLGGRGIEQYF | TGCAGTGCTAGAGATCCCCTAGGGGGAAGGGGGATCGAGCAGTACTTC
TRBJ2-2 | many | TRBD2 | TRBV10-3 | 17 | CAISEPTSGRYGGELFF | TGTGCCATCAGTGAGCCGACTAGCGGGAGATATGGCGGGGAGCTGTTTTTT
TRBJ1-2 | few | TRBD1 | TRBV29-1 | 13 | CIVGTGSFYGYTF | TGCATCGTCGGGACAGGGTCCTTCTATGGCTACACCTTC
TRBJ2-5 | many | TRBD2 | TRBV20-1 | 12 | CSALSGQETQYF | TGCAGTGCCCTTAGCGGGCAAGAGACCCAGTACTTC
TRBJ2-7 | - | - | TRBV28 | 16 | CASSSITGKENYEQYF | TGTGCCAGCAGTTCAATTACAGGGAAAGAAAACTACGAGCAGTACTTC
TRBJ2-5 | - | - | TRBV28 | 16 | CASSVHGGLLGGTQYF | TGTGCCAGCAGTGTCCACGGGGGCCTCCTCGGGGGGACCCAGTACTTC
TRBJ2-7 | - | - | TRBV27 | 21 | CASSLSMVVWQGIGMIHEQYF | TGTGCCAGCAGTTTATCAATGGTGGTGTGGCAGGGAATCGGAATGATCCACGAGCAGTACTTC
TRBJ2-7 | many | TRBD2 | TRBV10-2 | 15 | CASSVLGGFGYEQYF | TGCGCCAGCAGTGTTCTGGGAGGGTTTGGATACGAGCAGTACTTC
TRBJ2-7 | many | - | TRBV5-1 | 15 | CASSLAVAGESEQYF | TGCGCCAGCAGCTTGGCCGTGGCAGGGGAGTCCGAGCAGTACTTC